One T cell receptor beta chain is described in this entry. Its antigen remains unknown. The germline CDR1 and CDR2 sequences are GTSNPN and SVGIG (reference sequence). This CDR3 has 15 residues. The sample comes from a study of blood T cells in healthy people across ages. Turning to the study itself: There was about one barcoded beta molecule captured by template switching per two T cells.

Study results and caveats: Relative to aged donors, long-lived donors carried more naive CD4+ cells and displayed higher diversity.

PCR was performed a second time for about 7 to 12 cycles using a sample-barcoded 5' primer and a J-beta primer mix. TCRdb reprocessed the 5' RACE reads via MiXCR and lists one record per CDR3 protein. In the table there are around 520,000 distinct CDR3 sequences, about 27% of which are singletons. This sample also appeared in a second study, on T cells of mothers and their children. That source adds: Related mother-child pairs showed slightly higher but non-significant overlap than unrelated pairs.

Sequenced sample: blood. This TCR came from a boy between 2 and 10 years old in good health. This chain connects TRBV30 to TRBJ2-5; 11 bases fit TRBD2. The DNA matches TRBJ2-1 better at its end, which makes the J call doubtful. DNA of the CDR3: TGTGCCTGGAGTACCCCTAGCGGGAGGCGGAATGAGCAGTTCTTC. This codes for CAWSTPSGRRNEQFF.